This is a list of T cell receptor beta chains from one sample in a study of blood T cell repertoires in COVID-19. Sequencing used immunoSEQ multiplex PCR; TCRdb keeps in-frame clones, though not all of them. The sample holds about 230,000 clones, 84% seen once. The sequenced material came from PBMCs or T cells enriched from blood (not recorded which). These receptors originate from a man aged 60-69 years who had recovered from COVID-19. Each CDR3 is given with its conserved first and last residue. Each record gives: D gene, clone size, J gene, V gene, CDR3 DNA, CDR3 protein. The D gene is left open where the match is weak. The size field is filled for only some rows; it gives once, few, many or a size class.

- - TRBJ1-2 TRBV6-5 TGTGCCAGCAGTTACATAGGGGGTGATAACTATGGCTACACCTTC CASSYIGGDNYGYTF
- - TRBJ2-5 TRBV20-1 TGCAGTGGAGAAAACCAAGAGACCCAGTACTTC CSGENQETQYF
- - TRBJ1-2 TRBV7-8 TGTGCCAGCAGCTTAGTTCTAGGAGGGACGGGTGGCTACACCTTC CASSLVLGGTGGYTF
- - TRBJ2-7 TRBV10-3 TGTGCCATCAGTGGATCCGGGAGCGGAACCTACGAGCAGTACTTC CAISGSGSGTYEQYF
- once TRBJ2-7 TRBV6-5 TGTGCCAGCACCGAAAGTGGTGGGAGCGAGCAGTACTTC CASTESGGSEQYF
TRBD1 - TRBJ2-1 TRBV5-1 TGCGCCAGCAGCTACGGGACAGGGAACAATGAGCAGTTCTTC CASSYGTGNNEQFF
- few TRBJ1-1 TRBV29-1 TGCAGCGTTCCCGGGACGGGAGGCACTGAAGCTTTCTTT CSVPGTGGTEAFF
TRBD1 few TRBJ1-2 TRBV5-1 TGCGCCAGCAGCTTGCCGGGACAGGGTCAGGATGGCTACACCTTC CASSLPGQGQDGYTF
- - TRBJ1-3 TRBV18 TGTGCCAGCTCACCACCGACAGGACTCTCTGGAAACACCATATATTTT CASSPPTGLSGNTIYF
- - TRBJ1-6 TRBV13 TGTGCCAGCAAGGTGGCAGGGGTGGATTCACCCCTCCACTTT CASKVAGVDSPLHF
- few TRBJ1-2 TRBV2 TGTGCCAGCAGTACCCATCAGGGCGCCGATGGCTACACCTTC CASSTHQGADGYTF
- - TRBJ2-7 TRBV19 TGTGCCAGTAGTCCCGGACACCCCTACGAGCAGTACTTC CASSPGHPYEQYF
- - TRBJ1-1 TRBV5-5 TGTGCCAGCAGCCGAAACCCACTCGGGACACTTGAAGCTTTCTTT CASSRNPLGTLEAFF
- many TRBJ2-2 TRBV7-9 TGTGCCACCTCTCCGCCTCAGGGTACCGGGGAGCTGTTTTTT CATSPPQGTGELFF
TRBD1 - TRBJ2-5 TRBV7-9 TGTGCCAGCAGCCTTGCTACAGGGGTACGGGGAGAGACCCAGTACTTC CASSLATGVRGETQYF
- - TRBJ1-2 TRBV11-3 TGTGCCAGCAGCCCCCGTCGTACAGATGGCTACACCTTC CASSPRRTDGYTF
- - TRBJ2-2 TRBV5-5 TGTGCCAGCAGCACAGGTGGGAAAACCGGGGAGCTGTTTTTT CASSTGGKTGELFF
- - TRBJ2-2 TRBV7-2 TGTGCCAGCAGCCGCACCGGGACATCTAACACCGGGGAGCTGTTTTTT CASSRTGTSNTGELFF
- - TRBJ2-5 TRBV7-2 TGTGCCAGCAGCTTAAACAGCCGCGGGGCCCAGTACTTC CASSLNSRGAQYF
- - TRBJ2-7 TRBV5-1 TGCGCCAGCAGTAGGGACAACTACGAGCAGTACTTC CASSRDNYEQYF
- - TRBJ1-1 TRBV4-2 TGTGCCAGCAGCCAAGATCGGGGGGGGCGCACGGAAGCTTTCTTT CASSQDRGGRTEAFF
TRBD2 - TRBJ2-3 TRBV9 TGTGCCAGCTCCCGACTAGCGGGGGGGAACACAGATACGCAGTATTTT CASSRLAGGNTDTQYF
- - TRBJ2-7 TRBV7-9 TGTGCCAGCAGCTTCCAGGATCTGGGTGAGCAGTACTTC CASSFQDLGEQYF
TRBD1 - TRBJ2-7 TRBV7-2 TGTGCCAGCAGCTTCTCCCTTGGACAGGGAAGATACGAGCAGTACTTC CASSFSLGQGRYEQYF
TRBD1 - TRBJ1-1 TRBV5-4 TGTGCCAGCAGCAACGGACAGGGACCCACTGAAGCTTTCTTT CASSNGQGPTEAFF
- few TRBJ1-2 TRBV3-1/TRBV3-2 TGTGCCAGCAGCCAAGCGGCAGGGTACTATGGCTACACCTTC CASSQAAGYYGYTF
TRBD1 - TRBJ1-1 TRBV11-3 TGTGCCAGCAGCCCCCGGGACAGGGGCAACACTGAAGCTTTCTTT CASSPRDRGNTEAFF
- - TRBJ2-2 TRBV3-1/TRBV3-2 TGTGCCAGCAGCCATAGCGATCCAGGGGTCGAGCTGTTTTTT CASSHSDPGVELFF
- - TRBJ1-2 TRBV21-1 TGTGCCAGCAGCAACTGGGGGGAGGGACATGGCTACACCTTC CASSNWGEGHGYTF
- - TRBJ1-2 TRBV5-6 TGTGCCAGCAGCTTGATTCGCCCTAGAGTAGCTGGCTACACCTTC CASSLIRPRVAGYTF
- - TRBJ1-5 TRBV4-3 TGCGCCAGCAGCCAAAGTAACAACAATCAGCCCCAGCATTTT CASSQSNNNQPQHF
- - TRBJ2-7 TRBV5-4 TGTGCCAGCAGAAGGGGCAGCTCCTACGAGCAGTACTTC CASRRGSSYEQYF
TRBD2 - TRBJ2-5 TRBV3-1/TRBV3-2 TGTGCCAGCAGCCAAGAATTGACTAGCGGGTTACAAGAGACCCAGTACTTC CASSQELTSGLQETQYF
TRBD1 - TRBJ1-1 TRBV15 TGTGCCACCAGCAGAGACCTGGGGGCAGGGGGGAGGAGTGAAGCTTTCTTT CATSRDLGAGGRSEAFF
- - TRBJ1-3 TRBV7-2 TGTGCCAGCAGCTTAGTCTGGGGGCCTGGAAACACCATATATTTT CASSLVWGPGNTIYF
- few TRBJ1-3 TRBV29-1 TGCAGCGTGGCAGACAGGAGCTCTGGAAACACCATATATTTT CSVADRSSGNTIYF
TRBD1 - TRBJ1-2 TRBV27 TGTGCCAGCAGTCAAACGGACAGGATTCCCCATGGCTACACCTTC CASSQTDRIPHGYTF
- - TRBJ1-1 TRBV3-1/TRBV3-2 TGTGCCAGCAGCCAACAGGGCACTGAAGCTTTCTTT CASSQQGTEAFF
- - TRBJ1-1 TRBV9 TGTGCCAGCAGCGTAGGAGCGGGAAGGATGAACACTGAAGCTTTCTTT CASSVGAGRMNTEAFF
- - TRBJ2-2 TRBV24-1 TGTGCCACCAGTGCCCGACAGGGACTGAACACCGGGGAGCTGTTTTTT CATSARQGLNTGELFF
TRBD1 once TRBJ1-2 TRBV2 TGTGCCAGCAACGTGGACAGGGGTAACTATGGCTACACCTTC CASNVDRGNYGYTF
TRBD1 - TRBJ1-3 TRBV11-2 TGTGCCAGCAGCACCGACAGGGAAGCCACCATATATTTT CASSTDREATIYF
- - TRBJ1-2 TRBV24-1 TGTGCCACCAGTGAGAACAGGGAAAACTATGGCTACACCTTC CATSENRENYGYTF
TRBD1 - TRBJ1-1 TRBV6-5 TGTGCCAGCCTCCGAACCAGGGGGAGAACTGAAGCTTTCTTT CASLRTRGRTEAFF
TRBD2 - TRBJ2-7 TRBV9 TGTGCCAGCAGCGTAGCGGGAGGCCCCCAAGAAGAGCAGTACTTC CASSVAGGPQEEQYF
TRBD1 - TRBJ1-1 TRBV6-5 TGTGCCAGCACCGGACAGGAGAACACTGAAGCTTTCTTT CASTGQENTEAFF
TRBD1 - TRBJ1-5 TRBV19 TGTGCCAGTAGTACTCGGACAGGGAGGGACCAGCCCCAGCATTTT CASSTRTGRDQPQHF
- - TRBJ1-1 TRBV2 TGTGCCAGCAGTGAATTAGCGGGAAGGACTGAAGCTTTCTTT CASSELAGRTEAFF
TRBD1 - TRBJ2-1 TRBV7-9 TGTGCCAGCAGCCAGGGACAGGGGGCGCCGAACAATGAGCAGTTCTTC CASSQGQGAPNNEQFF
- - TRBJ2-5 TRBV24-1 TGTGCCACCAGTGCACCAGGCCAAGAGACCCAGTACTTC CATSAPGQETQYF
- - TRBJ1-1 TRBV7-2 TGTGCCAGCAGCTTAGACCCCAGCTCTAACAGGGCTTTTCGGTCTGAAGCTTTCTTT CASSLDPSSNRAFRSEAFF
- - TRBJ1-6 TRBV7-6 TGTGCCAGCAGCTTAGCGGGAGTTGGGACCTATAATTCACCCCTCCACTTT CASSLAGVGTYNSPLHF
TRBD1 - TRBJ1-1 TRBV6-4 TGTGCCAGCAGTCTCGACAGGGGGACTGAAGCTTTCTTT CASSLDRGTEAFF
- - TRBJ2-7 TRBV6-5 TGTGCCAGCGTCGGTGGTCTTCCCTACGAGCAGTACTTC CASVGGLPYEQYF
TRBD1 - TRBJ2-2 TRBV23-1 TGCGCCAGCAGTCAATCGACAGGGGGCGCGGGCACCGGGGAGCTGTTTTTT CASSQSTGGAGTGELFF